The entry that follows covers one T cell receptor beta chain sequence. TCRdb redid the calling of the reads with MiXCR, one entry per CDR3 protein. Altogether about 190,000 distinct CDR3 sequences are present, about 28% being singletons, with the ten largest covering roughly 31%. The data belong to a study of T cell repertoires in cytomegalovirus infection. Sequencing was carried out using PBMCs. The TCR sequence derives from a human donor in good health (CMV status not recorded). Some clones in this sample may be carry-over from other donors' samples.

The CDR3 here is CASSQSRERGAYEQYF. Written as DNA, the CDR3 is TGCGCCAGCAGTCAATCGAGAGAGCGGGGGGCCTACGAGCAGTACTTC. This chain connects TRBV23-1 to TRBJ2-7, with TRBD2 identical over 9 bases. TRBV23-1 is filed as an ORF, its function uncertain. The CDR3 length is 16 residues. Germline trimming cut 0 bases from V and 2 bases from J; bases unmatched to any gene: 5.